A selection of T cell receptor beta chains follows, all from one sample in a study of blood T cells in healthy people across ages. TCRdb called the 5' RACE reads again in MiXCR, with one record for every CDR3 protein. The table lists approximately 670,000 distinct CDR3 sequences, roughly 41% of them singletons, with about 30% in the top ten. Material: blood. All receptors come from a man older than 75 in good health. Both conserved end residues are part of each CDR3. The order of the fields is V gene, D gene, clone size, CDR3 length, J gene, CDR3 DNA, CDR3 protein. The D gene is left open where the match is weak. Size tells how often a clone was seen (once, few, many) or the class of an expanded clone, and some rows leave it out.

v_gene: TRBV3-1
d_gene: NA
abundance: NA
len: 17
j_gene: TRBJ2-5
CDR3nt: TGTGCCAGCAGCCAAGGTCTTGGAAGGCTTTTTCGAGAGACCCAGTACTTC
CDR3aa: CASSQGLGRLFRETQYF

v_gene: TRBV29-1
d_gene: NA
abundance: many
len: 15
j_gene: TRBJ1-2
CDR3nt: TGCAGCGTTGAAAACCGGGGGCCTCAGACGGATGGCTACACCTTC
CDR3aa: CSVENRGPQTDGYTF

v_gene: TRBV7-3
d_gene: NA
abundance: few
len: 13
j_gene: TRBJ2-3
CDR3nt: TGTGCCAGCAGCGCGGGGCGGGCGGTTACGCAGTATTTT
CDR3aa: CASSAGRAVTQYF

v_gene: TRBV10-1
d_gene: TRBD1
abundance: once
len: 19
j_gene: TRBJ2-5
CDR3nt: TGCGCCAGCAGTACCGCCTCGATACCCCGGGACAGGGGGCTCAATGAGCAGTACTTC
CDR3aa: CASSTASIPRDRGLNEQYF

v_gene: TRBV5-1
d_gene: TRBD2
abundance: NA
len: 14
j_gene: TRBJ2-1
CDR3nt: TGCGCCAGCAGGCAGAGCGGGATTGACAATGAGCAGTTCTTC
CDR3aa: CASRQSGIDNEQFF

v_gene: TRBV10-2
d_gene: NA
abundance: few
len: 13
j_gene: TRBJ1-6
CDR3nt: TGCGCCAGCAGTGCCGACAGAAATTCACCCCTCCACTTT
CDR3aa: CASSADRNSPLHF

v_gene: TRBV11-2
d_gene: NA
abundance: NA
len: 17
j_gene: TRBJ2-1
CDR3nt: TGTGCCAGCAGCTTAGGAGTCGGCAGGGGACCCTACAATGAGCAGTTCTTC
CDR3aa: CASSLGVGRGPYNEQFF

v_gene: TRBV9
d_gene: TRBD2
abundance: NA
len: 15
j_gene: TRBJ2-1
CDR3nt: TGTGCCAGCAGCGGGTCCCGCGGGAGTTACAATGAGCAGTTCTTC
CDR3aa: CASSGSRGSYNEQFF

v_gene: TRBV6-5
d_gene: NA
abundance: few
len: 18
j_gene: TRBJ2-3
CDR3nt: TGTGCCAGCAGTTACCACCTAGAGGACCCACGATCGGCAGATACGCAGTATTTT
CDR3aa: CASSYHLEDPRSADTQYF

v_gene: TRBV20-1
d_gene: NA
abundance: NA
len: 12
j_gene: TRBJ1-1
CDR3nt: TGCAGTGCCCCGGGCATTGGGACTGGAGCTTTCTTT
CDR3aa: CSAPGIGTGAFF

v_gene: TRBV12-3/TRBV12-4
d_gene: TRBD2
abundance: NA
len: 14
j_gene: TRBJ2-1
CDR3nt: TGTGCCAGCAGGCGGGGGGCAGGGGTCGAGACCCAGTTCTTC
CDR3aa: CASRRGAGVETQFF

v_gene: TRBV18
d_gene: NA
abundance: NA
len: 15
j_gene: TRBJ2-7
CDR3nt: TGTGCCAGCTCAACCCTACCGGGCGAGCCCTACGAGCAGTACTTC
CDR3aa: CASSTLPGEPYEQYF

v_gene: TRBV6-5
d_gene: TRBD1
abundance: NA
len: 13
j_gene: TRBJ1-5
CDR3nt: TGTGCCAGCAGATCGACAGGGTACCAGCCCCAGCATTTT
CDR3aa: CASRSTGYQPQHF

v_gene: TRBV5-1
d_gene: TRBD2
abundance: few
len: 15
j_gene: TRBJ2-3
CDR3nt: TGCGCCAGCAGCTTGGAGACTAGCGGGGCGGATACGCAGTATTTT
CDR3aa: CASSLETSGADTQYF

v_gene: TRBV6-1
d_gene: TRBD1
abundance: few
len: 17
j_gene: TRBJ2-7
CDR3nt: TGTGCCAGCAGTGAAGTCTTAGACGGGACAGGGAATGGCGAGCAGTACTTC
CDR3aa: CASSEVLDGTGNGEQYF

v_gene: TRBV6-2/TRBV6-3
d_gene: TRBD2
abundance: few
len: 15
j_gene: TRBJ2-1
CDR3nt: TGTGCCAGCAGAAAGGGCGGGAGCTCCTACAATGAGCAGTTCTTC
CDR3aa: CASRKGGSSYNEQFF

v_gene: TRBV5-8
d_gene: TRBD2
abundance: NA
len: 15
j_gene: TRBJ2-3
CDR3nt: TGTGCCAGCAGCATTAGCGGGAGACCCACGTATACGCAGTATTTT
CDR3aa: CASSISGRPTYTQYF

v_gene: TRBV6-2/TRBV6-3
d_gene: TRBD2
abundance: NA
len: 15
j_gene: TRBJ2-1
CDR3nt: TGTGCCAGCAACCACGGACTAGCGGGAATGAATGAGCAGTTCTTC
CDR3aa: CASNHGLAGMNEQFF